These T cell receptor beta chains were read from a single sample in a study of vaccination and CD4 T cells after COVID-19. These receptors lack a known antigen. TCRdb redid the calling of the PCR reads with MiXCR, one entry per CDR3 protein. In the table there are nearly 25,000 distinct CDR3 sequences, about three fifths of which are singletons. The sequenced material came from CD4+ T cells from blood, cultured in vitro. The source is a human donor who had recovered from COVID-19. Both conserved end residues are part of each CDR3. D genes are given only for firm matches. Only some rows state a clone size, as once, few, many or a class for expanded clones.

v_gene: TRBV7-6; abundance: -; j_gene: TRBJ1-1; d_gene: TRBD1; CDR3nt: TGTGCCAGCAGCTTCGATTTGGACAGGTCGAACACTGAAGCTTTCTTT; CDR3aa: CASSFDLDRSNTEAFF
v_gene: TRBV20-1; abundance: -; j_gene: TRBJ2-7; d_gene: -; CDR3nt: TGCAGTGCTAGAGATTTAAGGGGGAGGCCCGGGGAGCAGTACTTC; CDR3aa: CSARDLRGRPGEQYF
v_gene: TRBV4-3; abundance: -; j_gene: TRBJ1-2; d_gene: -; CDR3nt: TGCGCCAGCAGCCCGTCGGGAGCCCTTAACTATGGCTACACCTTC; CDR3aa: CASSPSGALNYGYTF
v_gene: TRBV7-9; abundance: -; j_gene: TRBJ2-2; d_gene: -; CDR3nt: TGTGCCAGCAGCCCGGGACAATTCGGGGAGCTGTTTTTT; CDR3aa: CASSPGQFGELFF
v_gene: TRBV20-1; abundance: few; j_gene: TRBJ2-2; d_gene: -; CDR3nt: TGCAGTGCTAGAGATGGGATCGGGGAGCTGTTTTTT; CDR3aa: CSARDGIGELFF
v_gene: TRBV7-2; abundance: -; j_gene: TRBJ2-3; d_gene: TRBD2; CDR3nt: TGTGCCGGGCGCGGGAGGGGGGTCACAGATACGCAGTATTTT; CDR3aa: CAGRGRGVTDTQYF
v_gene: TRBV28; abundance: -; j_gene: TRBJ1-6; d_gene: -; CDR3nt: TGTGCCAGCAGTTTCGAGGGGGGCATTAGATCACCCCTCCACTTT; CDR3aa: CASSFEGGIRSPLHF
v_gene: TRBV27; abundance: -; j_gene: TRBJ2-7; d_gene: TRBD2; CDR3nt: TGTGCCAGCAGCGCGGGACTAGCGGGAGGAGCCCCCTCCCACGAGCAGTACTTC; CDR3aa: CASSAGLAGGAPSHEQYF
v_gene: TRBV2; abundance: -; j_gene: TRBJ1-4; d_gene: TRBD1; CDR3nt: TGTGCCAGCACCTACAGGGGGGGGAATGAAAAACTGTTTTTT; CDR3aa: CASTYRGGNEKLFF
v_gene: TRBV28; abundance: -; j_gene: TRBJ1-2; d_gene: TRBD1; CDR3nt: TGTGCCAGCAGTTTACCGGAGGCGGGACAGACGGGTTATGGCTACACCTTC; CDR3aa: CASSLPEAGQTGYGYTF
v_gene: TRBV5-1; abundance: -; j_gene: TRBJ1-1; d_gene: -; CDR3nt: TGCGCCTCAACTCCAGGGGCCGGCTGGAGGATGAACACTGAAGCTTTCTTT; CDR3aa: CASTPGAGWRMNTEAFF
v_gene: TRBV16; abundance: -; j_gene: TRBJ1-1; d_gene: TRBD1; CDR3nt: TGTGCCAGCAGCCAATACGACAGGGGGCTCAACACTGAAGCTTTCTTT; CDR3aa: CASSQYDRGLNTEAFF
v_gene: TRBV24-1; abundance: once; j_gene: TRBJ1-2; d_gene: -; CDR3nt: TGTGCCACCAGTGATTTTCGCGACCGGGACGGCTACACCTTC; CDR3aa: CATSDFRDRDGYTF
v_gene: TRBV7-6; abundance: -; j_gene: TRBJ2-2; d_gene: TRBD1; CDR3nt: TGTGCCAGCAGCTTCAGGGGGCCTGGCACCGGGGAGCTGTTTTTT; CDR3aa: CASSFRGPGTGELFF
v_gene: TRBV12-3/TRBV12-4; abundance: -; j_gene: TRBJ1-5; d_gene: -; CDR3nt: TGTGCCAGCAGTGAGGGAGGGAGTATTGAGCCCCAGCATTTT; CDR3aa: CASSEGGSIEPQHF
v_gene: TRBV30; abundance: -; j_gene: TRBJ2-7; d_gene: TRBD1; CDR3nt: TGTGCCTGGAGTGTACGGATCGGGACAGGGTTTCTCTACGAGCAGTACTTC; CDR3aa: CAWSVRIGTGFLYEQYF
v_gene: TRBV28; abundance: -; j_gene: TRBJ1-1; d_gene: TRBD1; CDR3nt: TGTGCCTGCGGTGTTTCTAGGAGGGGGCGTCTTAGGGCCACTGAAGCTTTCTTT; CDR3aa: CACGVSRRGRLRATEAFF
v_gene: TRBV19; abundance: -; j_gene: TRBJ1-1; d_gene: TRBD1; CDR3nt: TGTGCCAGTAGTGGGGGACAGGGGGCGCGCACTGAAGCTTTCTTT; CDR3aa: CASSGGQGARTEAFF
v_gene: TRBV27; abundance: -; j_gene: TRBJ2-1; d_gene: TRBD1; CDR3nt: TGTGCCAGCAGTTTACGACAGGGGAAAACCGGGAACTACAATGAGCAGTTCTTC; CDR3aa: CASSLRQGKTGNYNEQFF
v_gene: TRBV7-9; abundance: -; j_gene: TRBJ2-5; d_gene: TRBD2; CDR3nt: TGTGCCAGCAGCTTGGCTAGGCTAGCGGGAGTGGGAGAGACCCAGTACTTC; CDR3aa: CASSLARLAGVGETQYF
v_gene: TRBV7-9; abundance: once; j_gene: TRBJ1-3; d_gene: -; CDR3nt: TGTGCCAGCAGCTTAGTGGGGGGGAGAAACACCATATATTTT; CDR3aa: CASSLVGGRNTIYF
v_gene: TRBV30; abundance: -; j_gene: TRBJ1-2; d_gene: TRBD1; CDR3nt: TGTGCCTGGAGCGAAGAAGGGACAGTGAACTATGGCTACACCTTC; CDR3aa: CAWSEEGTVNYGYTF
v_gene: TRBV7-9; abundance: -; j_gene: TRBJ1-5; d_gene: -; CDR3nt: TGTGCCAGCAGCTTATCTGACAGACCCTATCAGCCCCAGCATTTT; CDR3aa: CASSLSDRPYQPQHF
v_gene: TRBV2; abundance: few; j_gene: TRBJ1-5; d_gene: -; CDR3nt: TGTGCCAGCAGTGAGGATGGGACCCGCGGTGAGCCCCAGCATTTT; CDR3aa: CASSEDGTRGEPQHF
v_gene: TRBV2; abundance: -; j_gene: TRBJ1-6; d_gene: TRBD1; CDR3nt: TGTGCCAGCGCGGGGACAGGAGAATCACCCCTCCACTTT; CDR3aa: CASAGTGESPLHF
v_gene: TRBV7-3; abundance: -; j_gene: TRBJ2-1; d_gene: -; CDR3nt: TGTGCCAGCAGCTTAAAGGTTGGGACGCGAGGGGACAATGAGCAGTTCTTC; CDR3aa: CASSLKVGTRGDNEQFF
v_gene: TRBV28; abundance: -; j_gene: TRBJ1-6; d_gene: -; CDR3nt: TGTGCCAGCAGTTTTGGTGGTTTGAGGGTCTCCTATAATTCACCCCTCCACTTT; CDR3aa: CASSFGGLRVSYNSPLHF
v_gene: TRBV28; abundance: -; j_gene: TRBJ1-5; d_gene: TRBD1; CDR3nt: TGTGCCAGCAGCAGGACAGGGCACCAGCCCCAGCATTTT; CDR3aa: CASSRTGHQPQHF
v_gene: TRBV20-1; abundance: -; j_gene: TRBJ2-5; d_gene: TRBD1; CDR3nt: TGCAGTGCTAGGGACAGGGGGCCAGAGACCCAGTACTTC; CDR3aa: CSARDRGPETQYF
v_gene: TRBV20-1; abundance: -; j_gene: TRBJ1-5; d_gene: TRBD1; CDR3nt: TGCAGTGCTAGAGATAATAGGGACAGGGGATATCAGCCCCAGCATTTT; CDR3aa: CSARDNRDRGYQPQHF
v_gene: TRBV7-2; abundance: -; j_gene: TRBJ2-7; d_gene: TRBD2; CDR3nt: TGTGCCAGCAGCCCCCAAGCGGGACCCTCCTACGAGCAGTACTTC; CDR3aa: CASSPQAGPSYEQYF
v_gene: TRBV5-1; abundance: few; j_gene: TRBJ1-6; d_gene: -; CDR3nt: TGCGCCAGCAGCTTGTACAGCCATAATTCACCCCTCCACTTT; CDR3aa: CASSLYSHNSPLHF
v_gene: TRBV12-3/TRBV12-4; abundance: once; j_gene: TRBJ1-1; d_gene: TRBD1; CDR3nt: TGTGCCAGCAGGCCGGGACAGGGGATTTGGAGGACTGAAGCTTTCTTT; CDR3aa: CASRPGQGIWRTEAFF
v_gene: TRBV27; abundance: -; j_gene: TRBJ1-2; d_gene: -; CDR3nt: TGTGCCAGCAGGTTTGGGGCGTTTGGCTACACCTTC; CDR3aa: CASRFGAFGYTF
v_gene: TRBV20-1; abundance: -; j_gene: TRBJ2-2; d_gene: TRBD1; CDR3nt: TGCAGTGCTAGAGGGGGACAGGGGGCCGGGGAGCTGTTTTTT; CDR3aa: CSARGGQGAGELFF
v_gene: TRBV21-1; abundance: -; j_gene: TRBJ1-4; d_gene: -; CDR3nt: TGTGCCAGCACCCCCAGGGGGCGAAGGGAAAAACTGTTTTTT; CDR3aa: CASTPRGRREKLFF
v_gene: TRBV6-5; abundance: -; j_gene: TRBJ2-5; d_gene: -; CDR3nt: TGTGCCAGCAGTTACTGGGGACGGGGTGGTTCGCGGGAGACCCAGTACTTC; CDR3aa: CASSYWGRGGSRETQYF
v_gene: TRBV7-2; abundance: -; j_gene: TRBJ2-3; d_gene: -; CDR3nt: TGTGCCAGCAGCTTATCGGGGGGCACAGATACGCAGTATTTT; CDR3aa: CASSLSGGTDTQYF
v_gene: TRBV20-1; abundance: -; j_gene: TRBJ2-1; d_gene: TRBD2; CDR3nt: TGCAGTGCTAGGGCGGGGGGACTTAGCGATGAGCAGTTCTTC; CDR3aa: CSARAGGLSDEQFF
v_gene: TRBV6-1; abundance: -; j_gene: TRBJ1-6; d_gene: -; CDR3nt: TGTGCCAGCAGTCTAATATCGAGTGGGTTACCCCTCCACTTT; CDR3aa: CASSLISSGLPLHF
v_gene: TRBV6-1; abundance: -; j_gene: TRBJ1-4; d_gene: -; CDR3nt: TGTGCCAGCAGTGAAGGATATAGGGTGGGGGAAAAACTGTTTTTT; CDR3aa: CASSEGYRVGEKLFF
v_gene: TRBV4-3; abundance: few; j_gene: TRBJ1-1; d_gene: -; CDR3nt: TGCGCCAGCAGCCAAGAAGCCTACACTGAAGCTTTCTTT; CDR3aa: CASSQEAYTEAFF
v_gene: TRBV7-2; abundance: -; j_gene: TRBJ1-2; d_gene: -; CDR3nt: TGTGCCAGCAGCTTAGGAGGAGGTCGGAACAGGTTCTATGGCTACACCTTC; CDR3aa: CASSLGGGRNRFYGYTF
v_gene: TRBV19; abundance: few; j_gene: TRBJ1-6; d_gene: -; CDR3nt: TGTGCCAGCCGGGGCAGGGCGAGCTCCTATAATTCACCCCTCCACTTT; CDR3aa: CASRGRASSYNSPLHF
v_gene: TRBV28; abundance: few; j_gene: TRBJ2-7; d_gene: TRBD1; CDR3nt: TGTGCCAGCAGTGCTCCCGGGACAGGGGACTACGAGCAGTACTTC; CDR3aa: CASSAPGTGDYEQYF
v_gene: TRBV20-1; abundance: few; j_gene: TRBJ1-6; d_gene: TRBD1; CDR3nt: TGCAGTGCTAGATATGGACAGGTTTGGCGGAATTCACCCCTCCACTTT; CDR3aa: CSARYGQVWRNSPLHF
v_gene: TRBV2; abundance: -; j_gene: TRBJ1-1; d_gene: TRBD1; CDR3nt: TGTGCCAGCACCGGCCAGGGGGTAGGGACTGAAGCTTTCTTT; CDR3aa: CASTGQGVGTEAFF
v_gene: TRBV11-2; abundance: -; j_gene: TRBJ2-7; d_gene: -; CDR3nt: TGTGCCAGCAGCTGGACGACAGGTGGGCACGAGCAGTACTTC; CDR3aa: CASSWTTGGHEQYF
v_gene: TRBV7-9; abundance: -; j_gene: TRBJ2-7; d_gene: -; CDR3nt: TGTGCCAGCAGCTTAGGAGGGATGGGATACGAGCAGTACTTC; CDR3aa: CASSLGGMGYEQYF
v_gene: TRBV2; abundance: -; j_gene: TRBJ1-5; d_gene: -; CDR3nt: TGTGCCAGCAGTGAACAGGCCATTAGCAATCAGCCCCAGCATTTT; CDR3aa: CASSEQAISNQPQHF
v_gene: TRBV10-3; abundance: -; j_gene: TRBJ2-3; d_gene: -; CDR3nt: TGTGCCATCAGTGTGTCAACCCCCACAGATACGCAGTATTTT; CDR3aa: CAISVSTPTDTQYF
v_gene: TRBV24-1; abundance: -; j_gene: TRBJ2-1; d_gene: TRBD1; CDR3nt: TGTGCCACCAGTGACCCGACAGGGTACAATGAGCAGTTCTTC; CDR3aa: CATSDPTGYNEQFF
v_gene: TRBV6-1; abundance: -; j_gene: TRBJ1-3; d_gene: -; CDR3nt: TGTGCCAGCAGTGAACCGAGCTCTGGAAACACCATATATTTT; CDR3aa: CASSEPSSGNTIYF
v_gene: TRBV28; abundance: few; j_gene: TRBJ1-6; d_gene: TRBD1; CDR3nt: TGTGCCAGCAGTTCCCAGGGGGCTGGATCACCCCTCCACTTT; CDR3aa: CASSSQGAGSPLHF
v_gene: TRBV10-3; abundance: -; j_gene: TRBJ1-5; d_gene: -; CDR3nt: TGTGCCATCAGTGATGAGGGAAGGGGCAATCAGCCCCAGCATTTT; CDR3aa: CAISDEGRGNQPQHF
v_gene: TRBV7-2; abundance: -; j_gene: TRBJ2-3; d_gene: -; CDR3nt: TGTGCCAGCAGACCTGTAGGGGGGAGCGGGGATACGCAGTATTTT; CDR3aa: CASRPVGGSGDTQYF